The 2 T cell receptor beta chains presented below share a single source sample, sequenced in a study of cytomegalovirus exposure and HLA in healthy donors (dated by TCRdb to the late 2010s). Receptor libraries were prepared by the immunoSEQ multiplex PCR assay. For the multiplex PCR, a mixture combining 60 forward primers for TCR Vbeta segments and 13 reverse primers for TCR Jbeta segments was used. The table comes from immuneACCESS by way of TCRdb, which keeps in-frame sequences with V and J called. Part of the clones is missing from these tables; in studies checked, under half for an unresolved V gene and the rest for unknown reasons. The sample table holds 190,000 or so clones, of which less than 90% were seen once. 1.6% of the sample is in the top ten clones. Sequencing was carried out using PBMCs. The receptors originated from a man aged 45-65 years in good health and CMV-seronegative.

This chain links TRBV7-9 with TRBJ1-1, with D unclear. This CDR3 has 15 amino acids. Germline assignment: CDR1 SEHNR and CDR2 FQNEAQ (reference sequence). V shed 2 bases and J shed 1 base, with 11 bases lying between them. CDR3 sequence reads: CASSLPEAGNTEAFF. CDR3 coding DNA: TGTGCCAGCAGCTTACCCGAGGCGGGGAACACTGAAGCTTTCTTT.

The J gene is TRBJ1-2, the V gene TRBV19; D may be TRBD1 (6 bases). Trimming stripped 8 bases from V and 0 bases from J, with 19 bases between. There are 16 residues in the CDR3. Germline V gene sequence: CDR1 LNHDA, CDR2 SQIVND (reference sequence). The DNA of the CDR3 is TGTGCCAGTCGCCCCACAGACAGGTTAGCTAACTATGGCTACACCTTC. Residues: CASRPTDRLANYGYTF.